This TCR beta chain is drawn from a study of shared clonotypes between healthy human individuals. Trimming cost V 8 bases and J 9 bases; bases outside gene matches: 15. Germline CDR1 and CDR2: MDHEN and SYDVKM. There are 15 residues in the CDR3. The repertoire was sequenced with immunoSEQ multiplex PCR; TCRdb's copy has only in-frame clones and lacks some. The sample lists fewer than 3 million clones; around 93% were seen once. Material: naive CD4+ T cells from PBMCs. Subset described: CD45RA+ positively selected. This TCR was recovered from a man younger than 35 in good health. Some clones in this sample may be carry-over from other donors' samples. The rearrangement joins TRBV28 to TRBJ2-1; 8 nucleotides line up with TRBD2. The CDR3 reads CASVTGGAGETEQFF. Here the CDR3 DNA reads TGTGCCAGCGTTACGGGGGGGGCTGGGGAGACTGAGCAGTTCTTC.